These 13 T cell receptor beta chains came from one sample sequenced in a study of T-cell reconstitution after alpha-beta-depleted transplantation in children. Construction of the TCRbeta library involved unique molecular identifiers. TCRdb itself ran the PCR reads through MiXCR, one entry per CDR3 protein. The sample shows 900,000 or so distinct CDR3 sequences, approximately 15% of them seen only once. The sample in question was PBMCs, mostly from graft donor cells, obtained 360 days after TCRalphabeta/CD19-depleted stem cell transplant. The receptors were sampled from a male patient aged 10 to 17 who had a stem cell transplant for acute lymphoblastic leukemia, so the T cells may come from the graft donor.

The chain joins TRBV6-2 or TRBV6-3 to TRBJ2-3; D may match TRBD1 or TRBD2 (5 bases each). CDR3 length: 21 residues. Germline V CDR1 and CDR2: MNHEY, SVGEGT. Trimming removed 4 bases at V and 0 bases at J, with 29 bases between. Here the CDR3 reads CASSSSRQTAFSSGSTDTQYF. Written as DNA, the CDR3 is TGTGCCAGCAGTTCTTCCCGACAGACTGCTTTCAGCAGCGGAAGCACAGATACGCAGTATTTT.

This clonotype has just a few counts. This rearrangement joins TRBV5-1 to TRBJ2-5; D is ambiguous. V lost 4 bases and J lost 0, with 16 bases in between. The length of the CDR3 is 16 residues. The germline V gene has CDR1 SGHRS and CDR2 YFSETQ. In DNA, the CDR3 is TGCGCCAGCAGCACCCCCTCACAAAGCTACCAAGAGACCCAGTACTTC. Translated: CASSTPSQSYQETQYF.

The V gene is TRBV27, the J gene TRBJ2-3; 10 bases are a match to TRBD1. CDR3 length: 17 amino acids. V lost 4 bases and J lost 5; bases outside the gene matches: 12. CDR1 and CDR2 (germline): MNHEY, SMNVEV (reference sequence). The CDR3 coding sequence is TGTGCCAGCAGTTCCCCGGGACAGGGGATTTATGGAGATACGCAGTATTTT. It translates to CASSSPGQGIYGDTQYF.

The chain carries TRBV5-1 and TRBJ1-1; no definite D call. CDR1 is SGHRS, CDR2 YFSETQ, per germline. This CDR3 is 15 amino acids long. V was clipped by 2 bases and J by 0 bases, with 11 bases between them. CDR3 in DNA: TGCGCCAGCAGCTTTGCGGTAACCTTGAACACTGAAGCTTTCTTT. It yields the protein CASSFAVTLNTEAFF. Supplemented by reference TRBV5-1 and TRBJ1-1, the full variable domain reads KAGVTQTPRYLIKTRGQQVTLSCSPISGHRSVSWYQQTPGQGLQFLFEYFSETQRNKGNFPGRFSGRQFSNSRSEMNVSTLELGDSALYLCASSFAVTLNTEAFFGQGTRLTVV.

This clonotype was counted ten times or more. The chain links TRBV12-3 or TRBV12-4 to TRBJ2-5; 9 bases match TRBD2. V was clipped by 3 bases and J by 4 bases; unmatched bases: 3. The CDR3 is made up of 14 amino acids. CDR3 protein: CASSFFSGRETQYF. CDR3 nucleotides: TGTGCCAGCAGTTTCTTTAGCGGGAGAGAGACCCAGTACTTC.

For this clonotype: Without the conserved terminal phenylalanine or tryptophan, this CDR3 likely stems from a read error. The J gene is TRBJ2-7, the V gene TRBV10-2; D gene unclear. Deletions cut 5 bases from V and 3 bases from J, with 20 bases between. Germline values: CDR1 WSHSY, CDR2 SAAADI. The CDR3 runs to 16 residues. Here the CDR3 reads CASSPPPLGVHYEQYI. CDR3 coding DNA: TGCGCCAGCAGTCCACCCCCCCTTGGAGTACACTACGAGCAGTACATC.

J is TRBJ1-4 and V is TRBV30; 7 bases match TRBD1. The germline V gene has CDR1 GTSNPN and CDR2 SVGIG (reference sequence). Germline trimming cut 5 bases from V and 8 bases from J; bases unmatched to any gene: 8. The CDR3 is 13 residues long. The CDR3 nucleotides read TGTGCCTGGGGCCGGGACAGCCTCGAAAAACTGTTTTTT. The encoded protein is CAWGRDSLEKLFF.

The chain recombines TRBV5-1 with TRBJ2-2; D is ambiguous. The CDR3 is 15 residues long. The V and J ends lost 3 bases and 1 base respectively, with 10 bases between them. Germline V lookup: CDR1 SGHRS, CDR2 YFSETQ. The CDR3 region has the DNA TGCGCCAGCAGCTGGTACGGGCAGAACACCGGGGAGCTGTTTTTT. Amino acids: CASSWYGQNTGELFF.

For this clonotype: Its ends do not fully match the called genes, so a read error is possible. The gene calls are TRBV7-6 and TRBJ2-5; 15 nucleotides align to TRBD2. Germline CDR1 and CDR2: SGHVS and FNYEAQ. The CDR3 is made up of 13 amino acids. The CDR3, as DNA: TGTGCCAGCAGCTCCCTGCCGGGACTAGCGGGAGGCTTC. Translated, it gives CASSSLPGLAGGF.

In its sample, this clonotype was seen a few times. The chain is built from TRBV5-1 and TRBJ2-2; 8 bases fit TRBD1. The germline gives CDR1 SGHRS, CDR2 YFSETQ. The CDR3 has 16 residues. With 0 bases clipped from V and 3 bases from J, the junction kept 4 bases outside the gene matches. The CDR3 protein is CASSLGQGAHTGELFF. The DNA of the CDR3 is TGCGCCAGCAGCTTGGGGCAGGGGGCTCACACCGGGGAGCTGTTTTTT.

Only a few counts were recorded for this clonotype. CDR3 DNA: TGCAGTGCTAGAGATCCCAGTAGCACAGATACGCAGTATTTT. Its protein product is CSARDPSSTDTQYF. The rearrangement uses TRBV20-1 and TRBJ2-3; D remains unclear. The CDR3 runs 14 residues. Trimming cost V 0 bases and J 0 bases, with 7 bases left between them. Germline CDR1 DFQATT, CDR2 SNEGSKA (reference sequence).

This clonotype has just a few counts. The V and J genes are TRBV5-1 and TRBJ2-2, with 8 bases lining up with TRBD2. The CDR3 totals 16 residues. Germline values: CDR1 SGHRS, CDR2 YFSETQ. J was trimmed by 4 bases and V by 4 bases; bases with no gene match: 9. The CDR3 spells CASSVGSSGRTGELFF. As DNA, the CDR3 is TGCGCCAGCAGCGTAGGTTCTAGCGGGCGCACCGGGGAGCTGTTTTTT. The full variable domain, in which reference TRBV5-1 and TRBJ2-2 provide the parts outside the CDR3, is KAGVTQTPRYLIKTRGQQVTLSCSPISGHRSVSWYQQTPGQGLQFLFEYFSETQRNKGNFPGRFSGRQFSNSRSEMNVSTLELGDSALYLCASSVGSSGRTGELFFGEGSRLTVL.

This clonotype turned up a few times. This chain links TRBV6-5 with TRBJ1-1, with a weak D call TRBD1 (5 bases). Trimming removed 6 bases at V and 4 bases at J, with 15 bases between. The CDR3 is made up of 14 amino acids. In germline, CDR1 is MNHEY, CDR2 SVGAGI. The CDR3 region has the DNA TGTGCCAGCAGGTACGGCAGGGCCACCACTGAAGCTTTCTTT. The encoded protein is CASRYGRATTEAFF.